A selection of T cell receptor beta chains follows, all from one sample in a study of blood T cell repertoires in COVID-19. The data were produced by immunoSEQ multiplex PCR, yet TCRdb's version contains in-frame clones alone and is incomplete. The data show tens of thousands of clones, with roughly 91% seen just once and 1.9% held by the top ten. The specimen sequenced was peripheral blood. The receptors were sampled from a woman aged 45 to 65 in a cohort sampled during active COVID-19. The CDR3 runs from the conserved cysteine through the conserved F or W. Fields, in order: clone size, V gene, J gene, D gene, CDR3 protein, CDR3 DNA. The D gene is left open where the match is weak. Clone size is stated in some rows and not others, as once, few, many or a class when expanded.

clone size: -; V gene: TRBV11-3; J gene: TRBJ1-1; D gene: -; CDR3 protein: CASSFGGFMTEAFF; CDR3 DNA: TGTGCCAGCAGCTTCGGAGGTTTCATGACTGAAGCTTTCTTT
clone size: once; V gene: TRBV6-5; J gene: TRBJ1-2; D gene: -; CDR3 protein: CASRTEPAGIYGYTF; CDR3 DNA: TGTGCCAGCAGAACCGAGCCCGCAGGAATCTATGGCTACACCTTC
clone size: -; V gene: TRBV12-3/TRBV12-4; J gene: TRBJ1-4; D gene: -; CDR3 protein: CASRNFRGKLFF; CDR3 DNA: TGTGCCAGCAGGAACTTCAGGGGAAAACTGTTTTTT
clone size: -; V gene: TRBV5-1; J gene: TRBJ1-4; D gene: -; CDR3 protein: CASSLPGVGKGTPGEKLFF; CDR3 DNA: TGCGCCAGCAGCTTACCCGGTGTCGGGAAGGGCACGCCTGGGGAAAAACTGTTTTTT
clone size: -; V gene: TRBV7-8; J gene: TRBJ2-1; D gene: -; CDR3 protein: CASSLTGLGYEQFF; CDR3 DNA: TGTGCCAGCAGCTTAACAGGCCTAGGGTATGAGCAGTTCTTC
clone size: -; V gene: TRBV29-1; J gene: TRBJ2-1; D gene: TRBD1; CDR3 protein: CSVRDSSYNEQFF; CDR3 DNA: TGCAGCGTCCGGGACAGCTCCTACAATGAGCAGTTCTTC
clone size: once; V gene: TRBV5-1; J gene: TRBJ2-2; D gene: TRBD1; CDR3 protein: CASSIGQGPNTGELFF; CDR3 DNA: TGCGCCAGCAGCATAGGACAGGGACCTAACACCGGGGAGCTGTTTTTT
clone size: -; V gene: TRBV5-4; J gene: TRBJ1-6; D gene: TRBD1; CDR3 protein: CASSSGQGLGSPLHF; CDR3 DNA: TGTGCCAGCAGCTCCGGACAGGGCCTTGGCTCACCCCTCCACTTT
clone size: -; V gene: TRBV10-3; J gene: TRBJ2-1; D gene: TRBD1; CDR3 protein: CAIRPGQNNEQFF; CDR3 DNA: TGTGCCATCAGGCCGGGACAGAACAATGAGCAGTTCTTC
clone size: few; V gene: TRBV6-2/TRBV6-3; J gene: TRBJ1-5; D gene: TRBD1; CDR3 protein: CASSYSRRVRQGYSQPQHF; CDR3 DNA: TGTGCCAGCAGTTACTCGAGGAGGGTTCGACAGGGCTACAGTCAGCCCCAGCATTTT
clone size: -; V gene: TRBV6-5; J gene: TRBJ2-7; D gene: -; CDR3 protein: CARRLLRRIIHEQYF; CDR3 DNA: TGTGCCAGGCGCCTGCTGCGTCGCATCATCCACGAGCAGTACTTC